The next 28 T cell receptor beta chains were all read from a single sample in a study of T cells in Graves' hyperthyroidism and ophthalmopathy. Amplification targeted TCR beta CDR3 regions from RNA transcripts. When the TCR CDR3 underwent first-round RT-PCR, the HTBI primer set was used. Each CDR3 protein is one row after TCRdb ran MiXCR on the multiplex PCR reads. This repertoire shows some 490,000 distinct CDR3 sequences, about 22% found once; its top ten account for about 49%. Sequencing used blood. Receptors originate from a woman between 65 and 79 years old with Graves' ophthalmopathy.

Written as DNA, the CDR3 is TGTGCCACCAGTGATTCCAGGCAGGCTGACGAGCAGTTCTTC. Encoded protein: CATSDSRQADEQFF. This chain links TRBV24-1 with TRBJ2-1, with D hard to call. V lost 2 bases and J lost 10, with 14 bases in between. Germline CDR1 is KGHDR and CDR2 is SFDVKD. This CDR3 comprises 14 residues.

This clonotype was seen at least ten times. This sequence joins TRBV27 and TRBJ2-5, with a weak D call TRBD2 (5 bases). The CDR3 runs 15 residues. V lost 1 base to trimming and J lost 5 bases, with 14 bases between them. Germline loops: CDR1 MNHEY, CDR2 SMNVEV (reference sequence). This chain's CDR3 is CASSLLAARAETQYF. The CDR3, as DNA: TGTGCCAGCAGTTTATTGGCAGCGAGGGCGGAGACCCAGTACTTC.

V is TRBV28 and J is TRBJ2-2, with no clear D. V was pared by 8 bases and J by 1 base, with 17 bases between. The germline V gene encodes CDR1 MDHEN and CDR2 SYDVKM. The CDR3 sequence is 16 residues long. CDR3 sequence: CASSPAAPLNTGELFF. In nucleotides, the CDR3 is TGTGCCAGCTCACCGGCAGCACCTTTGAACACCGGGGAGCTGTTTTTT. Supplemented by reference TRBV28 and TRBJ2-2, the full variable domain reads DVKVTQSSRYLVKRTGEKVFLECVQDMDHENMFWYRQDPGLGLRLIYFSYDVKMKEKGDIPEGYSVSREKKERFSLILESASTNQTSMYLCASSPAAPLNTGELFFGEGSRLTVL.

V gene TRBV10-3 combines with J gene TRBJ1-3; D gene uncertain. V was cut by 9 bases and J by 4 bases, with 7 bases left in between. The germline gives CDR1 ENHRY, CDR2 SYGVKD. The CDR3 extends over 11 amino acids. The CDR3 region is CAISAGNTIYF. The CDR3 nucleotides are TGTGCCATATCTGCAGGAAACACCATATATTTT.

The chain links TRBV5-1 to TRBJ2-7, with a weak D call TRBD2 (6 bases). Trimming shortened V by 4 bases and J by 0 bases, and 17 bases separated the two germline ends. CDR1 is SGHRS and CDR2 is YFSETQ in the germline V gene. The CDR3 has 16 amino acids. CDR3 sequence (DNA): TGCGCCAGCAGCATAACTGGCGGGACCCACTCCTACGAGCAGTACTTC. This encodes CASSITGGTHSYEQYF.

This clonotype was counted ten times or more. The gene calls are TRBV3-1 and TRBJ2-1; D gene ambiguous. V was trimmed by 4 bases and J by 9 bases, leaving 13 bases between them. This CDR3 region has 13 residues. CDR1 and CDR2 (germline): LGHDT, YNNKEL (reference sequence). The CDR3 region is CASSLRSISEQFF. The CDR3, as DNA: TGTGCCAGCAGCCTACGGAGTATAAGTGAGCAGTTCTTC.

V is TRBV29-1 and J is TRBJ2-3; 10 nucleotides agree with TRBD2. With V trimmed by 6 bases and J by 5 bases, 8 bases remained unmatched. Germline CDR1 reads SQVTM; CDR2 reads ANQGSEA. The CDR3 is made up of 14 amino acids. CDR3 nucleotides: TGCAGCGTCTTCGCTAGCGGGAGTGGAGATACGCAGTATTTT. Translating gives CSVFASGSGDTQYF.

The chain is built from TRBV10-3 and TRBJ2-3; D is possibly TRBD1 (6 bases). In germline, CDR1 is ENHRY, CDR2 SYGVKD. The CDR3 runs to 14 residues. Trimming left V 4 bases short and J 6 bases short, with 14 bases between. The CDR3 nucleotides read TGTGCCATCAGTGTTAGGGGGACGGATGATACGCAGTATTTT. It codes for CAISVRGTDDTQYF.

This chain joins TRBV5-1 and TRBJ2-5; D is perhaps TRBD2 (6 bases). The CDR3 length is 14 residues. The V and J ends lost 0 bases and 5 bases respectively, with 11 bases between them. CDR1 SGHRS and CDR2 YFSETQ come from the germline V gene. CDR3 nucleotide sequence: TGCGCCAGCAGCTTGGCCAGGAGGGACGAGACCCAGTACTTC. It translates to CASSLARRDETQYF.

This chain uses TRBV19 with TRBJ1-2; TRBD1 aligns across 10 bases. The CDR3 has 14 residues. Germline CDR1 reads LNHDA; CDR2 reads SQIVND (reference sequence). V gave up 7 bases and J gave up 4 bases; unmatched junction bases: 6. The CDR3 loop reads CASTTDRGIYGYTF. In DNA, the CDR3 is TGTGCCAGTACCACGGACAGGGGGATCTATGGCTACACCTTC.

This sequence joins TRBV6-2 or TRBV6-3 and TRBJ1-5, with 9 nucleotides matching TRBD1. Germline assignment: CDR1 MNHEY and CDR2 SVGEGT. CDR3 length: 13 residues. With 6 bases clipped from V and 7 bases from J, the junction kept 4 bases outside the gene matches. CDR3 amino acids: CASRDRGGQPQHF. The CDR3 region has the DNA TGTGCCAGCAGGGACAGGGGAGGCCAGCCCCAGCATTTT.

This clonotype was detected a few times. The V and J genes are TRBV20-1 and TRBJ2-3; 8 positions agree with TRBD1. J gave up 4 bases and V 3 bases, and 3 bases lay outside the gene matches. This CDR3 region has 13 residues. From germline, CDR1 is DFQATT and CDR2 SNEGSKA (reference sequence). The CDR3 coding sequence is TGCAGTGCTAGCTTGACAGGGGCAGATACGCAGTATTTT. As protein: CSASLTGADTQYF.

In this sample, this clonotype turned up many times. This chain uses TRBV12-3 or TRBV12-4 with TRBJ2-2; no firm D call. V shed 4 bases and J shed 4 bases, with 4 bases lying between them. The length of the CDR3 is 12 residues. The CDR3 reads CASSSFTGELFF. The CDR3 bases are TGTGCCAGCAGTTCGTTCACCGGGGAGCTGTTTTTT.

This clonotype was counted a few times. The rearrangement joins TRBV6-1 to TRBJ2-7, with unresolved D. The V end was cut by 1 base, the J end by 9 bases, with 10 bases between. Germline values: CDR1 MNHNS, CDR2 SASEGT. The CDR3 length is 12 residues. The CDR3 DNA reads TGTGCCAGCAGTGAAGGAGGTTTCGCGCAGTACTTC. Protein sequence: CASSEGGFAQYF.

V and J are TRBV7-6 and TRBJ2-1; D tentatively fits TRBD1 or TRBD2 (7 bases each). V shed 5 bases and J shed 9 bases, with 17 bases lying between them. Germline values: CDR1 SGHVS, CDR2 FNYEAQ. The CDR3 sequence is 14 residues long. The CDR3 is CASSQGGSESEQFF. The CDR3 region has the DNA TGTGCCAGCAGCCAGGGGGGGAGTGAGAGTGAGCAGTTCTTC.

In regard to this clonotype: A much larger clone sits a single nucleotide away, making a read error possible. The rearrangement links TRBV28 to TRBJ2-7, with D perhaps given as TRBD1 or TRBD2 (6 bases each). The germline CDR1 and CDR2 sequences are MDHEN and SYDVKM. This CDR3 spans 14 amino acids. V gave up 4 bases and J gave up 5 bases, with 15 bases separating them. The CDR3 nucleotides are TGTGCCAGCAGTTCCCTGACAAGGGGGGACGAGCAGTACTTC. Its translation: CASSSLTRGDEQYF.

This clonotype was recorded at least ten times. The rearrangement joins TRBV6-1 to TRBJ1-3, with D unresolved. The CDR3 has 14 amino acids. The V and J ends lost 5 bases and 0 bases respectively, with 8 bases between them. Germline-derived CDR1 and CDR2 are MNHNS and SASEGT. The CDR3 nucleotides are TGTGCCAGCAGTTCCGGGATCTCTGGAAACACCATATATTTT. Translating it yields CASSSGISGNTIYF.

As for this clonotype: This may come from a read error, since a much larger clone is one base off. This chain joins TRBV28 and TRBJ1-1; D call uncertain. Germline V gene data show CDR1 as MDHEN and CDR2 as SYDVKM. The CDR3 covers 13 residues. V was clipped by 1 base and J by 5 bases, with 8 bases between them. The CDR3 coding sequence is TGTGCCAGCAGTTTATTGGGGAGGACTGAAGCTTTCTTT. It specifies CASSLLGRTEAFF.

This clonotype has at least ten counts. The V and J genes are TRBV5-6 and TRBJ2-3, with 9 bases matching TRBD2. With 4 bases clipped from V and 2 bases from J, the junction kept 8 bases outside the gene matches. The CDR3 has 16 residues. Per the germline V gene, CDR1 is SGHDT and CDR2 is YYEEEE. The CDR3 loop reads CASSKTSGGTTDTQYF. CDR3 DNA sequence: TGTGCCAGCAGCAAGACTAGCGGAGGGACCACAGATACGCAGTATTTT.

V and J are TRBV20-1 and TRBJ1-2, with unresolved D. This CDR3 contains 10 residues. Deletions cut 3 bases from V and 4 bases from J, with 3 bases between. Germline V gene data show CDR1 as DFQATT and CDR2 as SNEGSKA (reference sequence). The CDR3 sequence is CSASPYGYTF. In nucleotides, the CDR3 is TGCAGTGCTAGTCCCTATGGCTACACCTTC.

The rearrangement joins TRBV11-2 to TRBJ2-3, with 9 bases fitting TRBD2. Germline values: CDR1 SGHAT, CDR2 FQNNGV. CDR3 length equals 15 residues. The junction had 2 bases not matched to a gene; V was cut back by 1 base and J by 3 bases. This CDR3 is CASSLVTSGTDTQYF. The CDR3 DNA sequence: TGTGCCAGCAGCTTAGTGACTAGCGGAACAGATACGCAGTATTTT.

The table lists this clonotype with many counts. The rearrangement links TRBV24-1 to TRBJ2-2; TRBD2 might be the D (5 bases). Trimming took 3 bases from V and 6 from J, leaving 10 bases between them. The CDR3 length is 14 residues. Germline CDR1 and CDR2: KGHDR and SFDVKD. CDR3 sequence (DNA): TGTGCCACCAGTGATGCGGGTTTGGCCGGGGAGCTGTTTTTT. This encodes CATSDAGLAGELFF.

V usage is TRBV3-1 and J usage is TRBJ1-1; TRBD1 might be the D (5 bases). This CDR3 contains 14 residues. Germline values: CDR1 LGHDT, CDR2 YNNKEL (reference sequence). V was trimmed by 3 bases and J by 1 base, leaving 9 bases between them. CDR3: CASSHRQKNTEAFF. The CDR3 nucleotides are TGTGCCAGCAGCCATAGACAGAAGAACACTGAAGCTTTCTTT.

This clonotype was picked up a small number of times. The chain links TRBV10-3 to TRBJ2-2; 8 bases align to TRBD1. The trim removed 10 bases at V and 4 bases at J, leaving 5 bases unmatched. This CDR3 comprises 13 residues. The V gene's germline CDR1 is ENHRY and CDR2 SYGVKD. CDR3 residues: CATGQGITGELFF. The CDR3 nucleotides read TGTGCCACCGGACAGGGCATCACCGGGGAGCTGTTTTTT.

This clonotype occurred a few times. The chain uses TRBV6-1 and TRBJ2-7, with D uncertain. The CDR3 runs 14 residues. CDR1 and CDR2 from the germline V gene are MNHNS and SASEGT. Trimming cost V 5 bases and J 0 bases, with 11 bases left between them. This CDR3 is CASSSGSYSYEQYF. DNA for the CDR3: TGTGCCAGCAGTTCGGGCAGCTACTCCTACGAGCAGTACTTC.

The chain employs TRBV6-1 and TRBJ1-5; tentatively, D is TRBD1 (6 bases). With 6 bases removed from V and 5 bases from J, the gap between germline ends came to 20 bases. From germline, CDR1 is MNHNS and CDR2 SASEGT. The CDR3 covers 16 residues. DNA for the CDR3: TGTGCCAGCAGCCCCACGGACCCCAGGGGCGATCAGCCCCAGCATTTT. This gives the protein CASSPTDPRGDQPQHF.

The sample holds a few counts of this clonotype. V is TRBV6-1 and J is TRBJ1-5; no clear D. Trimming took 4 bases from V and 3 from J, leaving 16 bases between them. This CDR3 region has 16 residues. From germline, CDR1 is MNHNS and CDR2 SASEGT. The CDR3 DNA sequence: TGTGCCAGCAGTGCATGGGAAGGTTCTATCAATCAGCCCCAGCATTTT. Residues: CASSAWEGSINQPQHF.

This clonotype was detected a few times. The chain combines TRBV7-2 with TRBJ1-5; D unclear. The CDR3 sequence is 14 residues long. V lost 5 bases and J lost 2, with 10 bases in between. Germline CDR1 and CDR2: SGHTA and FQGNSA. The CDR3 reads CASSPTSGNQPQHF. In DNA, the CDR3 is TGTGCCAGCAGCCCAACCTCGGGCAATCAGCCCCAGCATTTT.